This T cell receptor beta chain came from a study of blood T cell repertoires in COVID-19. Study-wide background: COVID-19 samples, acute and convalescent, were from the United States, Italy and Spain. The cDNA or gDNA used as material had been derived from T cells, B-cell-depleted T cells, or PBMCs.

In the source study's methods: Scientists estimated how many nucleated cells there were by amplifying reference gene primers. This table comes from immunoSEQ multiplex PCR, and its TCRdb copy is limited to in-frame clones, with some not included. The V and J calls and clone size were taken over from that table, and D and trimming were inferred from the DNA. The data hold around 250,000 clones, with 80% to 90% observed a single time. The CDR3 extends over 16 amino acids. The germline CDR1 and CDR2 sequences are SGHRS and YFSETQ. V lost 3 bases and J lost 5; bases outside the gene matches: 8. The sample comprised peripheral blood. The TCR originated in a man older than 75 with acute or convalescent COVID-19. The rearrangement joins TRBV5-1 to TRBJ2-7; 13 bases fit TRBD2. CDR3 sequence: CASSSLGLAGVNEQYF. The CDR3 DNA sequence: TGCGCCAGCAGCTCGCTAGGACTAGCGGGAGTAAACGAGCAGTACTTC.